Sequencing of this T cell receptor (beta chain) was carried out in a study of CD4 T cells in relation to SARS-CoV-2 and coronaviruses (dated by TCRdb to the early 2020s). For the wider study: Patient-derived lymphoblastoid cell lines were used to map the HLA restriction of shared crossreactive spike epitopes. At the level of individual TCR clonotypes, the study evaluated whether memory CD4+ T cells crossreact between the spike proteins of SARS-CoV-2 and those of common cold coronaviruses. The Adaptive Biotechnologies TCR-sequencing kit was used for samples from a few pre-COVID donors and for the naive versus memory experiments, whereas the other data were Illumina-based. A different, Illumina-based TCR-beta assay was used to sequence expansion assays from other donors in the study. The full study reports these points: Small numbers of patients and of tested TCRs were a limitation of the study. Sequencing of naive versus memory cells indicated that the assay detects memory recall responses, not primary responses primed during culture. No donor contributed both pre-pandemic and post-infection samples, which limited tracing the source of pre-existing responses. Crossreactive clones showed significantly weaker SARS-CoV-2-driven expansion than monoreactive clones, consistent with antigenic imprinting. In about 60% of donors, memory CD4+ clonotypes turned up that crossrecognized SARS-CoV-2 and at least one common cold coronavirus spike. Because the crossreactivity analysis focused on spike protein, crossreactivity against other viral proteins was not assessed.

Deep-resolution immunoSEQ TCR-beta sequencing was performed on DNA from uncultured naive and memory CD4+ T cells. From the authors' description of their analysis: During preprocessing, nonproductive sequences were removed, along with CDR3s that did not begin with C, did not end with F or W, or were shorter than 7 amino acids. Cultured and uncultured naive and memory CD4+ repertoires were searched for previously identified spike- and CEF-reactive CDR3s. CDR3 homology was quantified as pairwise Levenshtein distance, calculated with the stringdist R package after three terminal residues were trimmed from each end. TCRdb retrieved this table from immuneACCESS and kept in-frame rearrangements only. Not all clones are present; in checked studies, unresolved V genes account for under half, and no reason is known for the remainder. That table supplies the V and J calls and clone size; D and trimming were determined from the DNA. The sample records 50,000 to 70,000 clones, more than 75% of which are singletons. The ten largest clones capture roughly 1.5% of the sample.

CD4+ T cells from unexposed donors were collected before the COVID-19 pandemic (2011-2018). Naive and memory CD4+ T cells were separated from cryopreserved PBMCs by first enriching for CD4 and then performing EasySep naive CD4+ T cell enrichment. Leukapheresis product for the unexposed donors was bought commercially. PBMCs were isolated from leukapheresis product or whole blood by Ficoll-Paque PLUS gradient centrifugation. PBMCs were either cryopreserved at -140°C or used fresh in the expansion assay. The QIAamp Micro DNA Kit was used to extract genomic DNA from the CD4+ T cells. Details on this clone: What antigen it recognizes has not been identified. Nothing much larger sits one base from this clone, and base qualities are not available.

CDR1 is given as SQVTM and CDR2 as ANQGSEA, both from the germline V gene. V loses 5 bases, J loses 4 bases, and the germline ends lie 17 bases apart. The CDR3 sequence holds 14 residues, the cysteine and phenylalanine included. Solely the CDR3 DNA is kept, with 42 bases framed from the first base. The rearranged segments are TRBV29-1 and TRBJ2-5, with the D segment identity uncertain. The specimen sequenced was memory CD4+ T cells from PBMCs. The cell subset or site label, as the study defines it: memory (non-naive) CD4+ T cells. The sequence came from a human donor in good health. The CDR3 has the sequence CSVSSSGVIETQYF. DNA sequence: TGCAGCGTTTCCTCCTCTGGGGTTATAGAGACCCAGTACTTC.